Sequencing of this T cell receptor (beta chain) was carried out in a study of T cells in Graves' hyperthyroidism and ophthalmopathy. The CDR3 has 10 residues. The germline V gene has CDR1 KGHSH and CDR2 LQKENI. Deletions cut 4 bases from V and 12 bases from J, with 9 bases between. Study-level results: Most expanded thyroid clonotypes above 0.001 also appeared in blood. A model using 13 V-J features told ophthalmopathy apart from stable hyperthyroidism.

Authors of the study amplified TCR beta CDR3 regions from RNA transcripts. Using the HTBI primer set, a first-round RT-PCR was run on the TCR CDR3. From the multiplex PCR reads, TCRdb called clonotypes with MiXCR, one entry per CDR3 protein. The sample has nearly 600,000 distinct CDR3 sequences, roughly 14% seen once. Patients aged 18 to 65 had newly diagnosed hyperthyroidism lasting under 2 months. It was at first hyperthyroidism diagnosis, before any ophthalmopathy symptoms, that the blood sample was taken. In this sample, this clonotype turned up many times. Its target is unknown. The rearrangement uses TRBV18 and TRBJ1-1, with D uncertain. This TCR was recovered from a woman aged 25 to 45 with Graves' hyperthyroidism that later progressed to Graves' ophthalmopathy. Material: blood. The CDR3 DNA sequence: TGTGCCAGCTCACGGGAGAAAACTTTCTTT. Protein: CASSREKTFF.